This paragraph reports one TCR beta chain. The specificity of this receptor is unknown. Base quality data are lacking; no much larger clone is found one base away. This entry belongs to a study of ipilimumab plus nivolumab after autologous stem cell transplantation (dated by TCRdb to about 2021). Concerning the study at large: The median number of doses received by trial patients was 5 for ipilimumab and fewer than 10 for nivolumab. High-risk transplant-naive patients and patients relapsing within 3 years of a first autologous transplant were included in the myeloma cohort. Patients in the trial were undergoing autologous transplant and had high-risk diffuse large B cell lymphoma, mature T cell lymphoma, or multiple myeloma. The intent-to-treat population of the trial was made up of a few dozen patients.

Library prep was done by the immunoSEQ multiplex PCR assay. What TCRdb holds here is the immuneACCESS table cut down to in-frame rearrangements. Part of the clones is not present; checked against another copy, under half of the missing clones reflect an unresolved V gene, and the others are unexplained. The sample data list some 40,000 clones, and over 90% of these were observed just once. Roughly 0.87% of the sample is held by the ten biggest clonotypes. The investigation overall reported the following: Per the authors, a biologic rationale for further study of the post-transplant checkpoint inhibition approach was offered by T cell receptor repertoire, regulatory T cell phenotype and gut microbiota profiles. The authors concluded that combined checkpoint inhibition appeared tolerable when used as consolidation after transplant.

The germline V gene yields SQVTM for CDR1 and ANQGSEA for CDR2. Taken from cysteine to phenylalanine, the CDR3 has 15 residues. Kept here is only the CDR3 DNA, which spans 45 bases and is read in frame from base 1. Trimming takes 4 bases off V and 3 bases off J; junction bases not matched to a gene: 6. Checkpoint therapy began 14 to 28 days after autologous transplant, with ipilimumab given at 1 mg/kg intravenously on day 1 of selected weeks. Nivolumab was given at 3 mg/kg intravenously on day 1 of weeks 1, 4, 7, 10, and every two weeks through week 26. Combined checkpoint inhibition with ipilimumab and nivolumab as consolidation after autologous stem cell transplantation was tested in a Phase Ib clinical trial.

The receptor was derived from a male donor with multiple myeloma. Source: PBMCs, taken in a trial of ipilimumab plus nivolumab as post-transplant consolidation. The rearranged segments are TRBV29-1 and TRBJ2-7; TRBD2 aligns with 13 central bases. CDR3 protein: CSVGPGLAGNYEQYF. The DNA reads as follows: TGCAGCGTTGGGCCGGGACTAGCGGGGAACTACGAGCAGTACTTC.